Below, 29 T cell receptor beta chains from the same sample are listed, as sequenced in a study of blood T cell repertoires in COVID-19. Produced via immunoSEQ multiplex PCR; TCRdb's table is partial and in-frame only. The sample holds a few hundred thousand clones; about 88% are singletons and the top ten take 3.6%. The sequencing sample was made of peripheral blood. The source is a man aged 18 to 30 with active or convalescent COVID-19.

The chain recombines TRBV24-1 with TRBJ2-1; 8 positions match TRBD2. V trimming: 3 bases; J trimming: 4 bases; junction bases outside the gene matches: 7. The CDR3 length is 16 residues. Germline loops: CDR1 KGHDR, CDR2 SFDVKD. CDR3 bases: TGTGCCACCAGTGATCCCGGGGGGGGAACTTACAATGAGCAGTTCTTC. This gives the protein CATSDPGGGTYNEQFF.

CDR3 loop: CASSLRQGRGANVLTF. CDR3 DNA: TGTGCCAGCAGCTTACGACAGGGTAGAGGGGCCAACGTCCTGACTTTC. This chain joins TRBV13 and TRBJ2-6; 7 bases align to TRBD1. V lost 2 bases and J lost 4; bases outside the gene matches: 5. Germline-derived CDR1 and CDR2 are PRHDT and FYEKMQ (reference sequence). This CDR3 is 16 amino acids long.

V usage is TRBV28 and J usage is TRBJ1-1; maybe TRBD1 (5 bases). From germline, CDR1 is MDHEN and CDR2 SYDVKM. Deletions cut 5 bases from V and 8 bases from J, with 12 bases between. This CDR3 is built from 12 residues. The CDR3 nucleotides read TGTGCCAGCAGTGAGAAAGCAGGGGAAGCTTTCTTT. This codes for CASSEKAGEAFF.

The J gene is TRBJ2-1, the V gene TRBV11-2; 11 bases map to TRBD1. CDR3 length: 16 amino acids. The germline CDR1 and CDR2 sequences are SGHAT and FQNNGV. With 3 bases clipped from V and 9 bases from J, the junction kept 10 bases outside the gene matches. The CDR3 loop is CASSFNSDRGQGEQFF. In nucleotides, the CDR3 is TGTGCCAGCAGCTTCAACTCGGACAGGGGGCAAGGTGAGCAGTTCTTC.

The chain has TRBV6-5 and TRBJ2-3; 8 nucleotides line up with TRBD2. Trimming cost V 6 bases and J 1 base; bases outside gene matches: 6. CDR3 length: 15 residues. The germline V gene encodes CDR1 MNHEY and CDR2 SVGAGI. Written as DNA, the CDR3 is TGTGCCAGCAGAAACCTAGCGGGCGGCACAGATACGCAGTATTTT. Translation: CASRNLAGGTDTQYF.

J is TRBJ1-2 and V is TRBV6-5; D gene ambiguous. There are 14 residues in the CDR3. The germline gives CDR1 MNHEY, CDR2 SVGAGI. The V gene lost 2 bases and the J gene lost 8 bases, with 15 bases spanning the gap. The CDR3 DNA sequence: TGTGCCAGCAGTTACGACGGAAGGACTTACGGCTACACCTTC. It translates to CASSYDGRTYGYTF.

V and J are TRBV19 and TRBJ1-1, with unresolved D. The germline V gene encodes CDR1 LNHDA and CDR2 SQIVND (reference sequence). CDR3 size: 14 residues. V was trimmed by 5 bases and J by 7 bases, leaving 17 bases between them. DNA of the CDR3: TGTGCCAGTAGTCCGGAGTCGAGCTACCGTGAAGCTTTCTTT. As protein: CASSPESSYREAFF.

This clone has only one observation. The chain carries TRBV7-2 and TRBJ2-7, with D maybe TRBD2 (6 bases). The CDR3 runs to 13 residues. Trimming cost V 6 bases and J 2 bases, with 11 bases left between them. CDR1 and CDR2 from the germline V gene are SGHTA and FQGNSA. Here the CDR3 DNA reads TGTGCCAGCAGGGGAGGCGTAACCTACGAGCAGTACTTC. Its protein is CASRGGVTYEQYF.

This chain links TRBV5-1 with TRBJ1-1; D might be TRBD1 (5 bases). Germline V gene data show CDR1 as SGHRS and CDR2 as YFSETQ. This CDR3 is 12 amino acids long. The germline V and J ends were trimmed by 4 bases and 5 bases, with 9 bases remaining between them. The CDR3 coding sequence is TGCGCCAGCAGCGAAGGGGAAACTGAAGCTTTCTTT. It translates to CASSEGETEAFF.

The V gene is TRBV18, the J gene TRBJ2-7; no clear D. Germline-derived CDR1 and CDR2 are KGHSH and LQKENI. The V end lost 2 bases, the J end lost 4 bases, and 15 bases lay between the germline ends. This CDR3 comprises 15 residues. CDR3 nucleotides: TGTGCCAGCTCACCAACGGCCCCACGAGGTTACGAGCAGTACTTC. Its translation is CASSPTAPRGYEQYF.

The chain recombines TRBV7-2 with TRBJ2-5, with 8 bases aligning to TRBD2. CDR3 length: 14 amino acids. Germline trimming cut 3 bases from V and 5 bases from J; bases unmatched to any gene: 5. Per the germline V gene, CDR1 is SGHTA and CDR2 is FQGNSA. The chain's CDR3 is CASSFGTRWETQYF. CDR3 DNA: TGTGCCAGCAGCTTCGGGACTAGGTGGGAGACCCAGTACTTC.

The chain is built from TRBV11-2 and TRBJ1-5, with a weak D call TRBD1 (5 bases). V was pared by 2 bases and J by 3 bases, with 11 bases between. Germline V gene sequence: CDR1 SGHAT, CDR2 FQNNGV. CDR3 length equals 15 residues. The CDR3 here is CASSLTGGINQPQHF. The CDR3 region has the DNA TGTGCCAGCAGCTTAACGGGGGGGATCAATCAGCCCCAGCATTTT. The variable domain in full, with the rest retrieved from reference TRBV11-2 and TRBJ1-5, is EAGVAQSPRYKIIEKRQSVAFWCNPISGHATLYWYQQILGQGPKLLIQFQNNGVVDDSQLPKDRFSAERLKGVDSTLKIQPAKLEDSAVYLCASSLTGGINQPQHFGDGTRLSIL.

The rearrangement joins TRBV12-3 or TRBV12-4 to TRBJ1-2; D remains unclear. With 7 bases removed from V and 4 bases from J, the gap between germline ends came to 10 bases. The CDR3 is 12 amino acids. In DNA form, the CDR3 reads TGTGCCAGCACCCTGTCCGGCTATGGCTACACCTTC. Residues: CASTLSGYGYTF.

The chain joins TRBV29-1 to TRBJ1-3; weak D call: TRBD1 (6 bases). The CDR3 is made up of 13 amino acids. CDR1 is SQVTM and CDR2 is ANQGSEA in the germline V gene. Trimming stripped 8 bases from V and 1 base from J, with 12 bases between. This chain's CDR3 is CSTRGGSGNTIYF. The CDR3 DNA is TGCAGCACGAGGGGGGGATCTGGAAACACCATATATTTT.

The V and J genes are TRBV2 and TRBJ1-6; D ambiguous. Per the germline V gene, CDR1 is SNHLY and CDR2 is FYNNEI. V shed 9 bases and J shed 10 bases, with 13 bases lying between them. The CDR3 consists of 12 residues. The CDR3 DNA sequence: TGTGCCAGTGCTCGGGTGAACTCACCCCTCCACTTT. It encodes CASARVNSPLHF.

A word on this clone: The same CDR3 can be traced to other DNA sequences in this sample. CDR3 DNA sequence: TGTGCCAGCAGTTTTGGAGGTAATCAGCCCCAGCATTTT. The encoded protein is CASSFGGNQPQHF. The V call is TRBV12-3 or TRBV12-4, the J call TRBJ1-5; no clear D. V was clipped by 3 bases and J by 4 bases, with 7 bases between them. The CDR3 length is 13 residues.

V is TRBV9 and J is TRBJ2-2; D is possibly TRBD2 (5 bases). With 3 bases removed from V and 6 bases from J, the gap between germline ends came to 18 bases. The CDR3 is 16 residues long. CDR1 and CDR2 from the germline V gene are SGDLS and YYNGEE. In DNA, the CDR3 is TGTGCCAGCAGCGCCAGAAGGATACTAGACGCCGGGGAGCTGTTTTTT. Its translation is CASSARRILDAGELFF.

In DNA form, the CDR3 reads TGTGCCAGCAGTTTTAGAGCCTATGAGCAGTTCTTC. It encodes CASSFRAYEQFF. The chain joins TRBV28 to TRBJ2-1; D remains unclear. Germline CDR1 is MDHEN and CDR2 is SYDVKM. Trimming removed 3 bases from V and 8 bases from J, with 8 bases in between. The CDR3 runs 12 residues.

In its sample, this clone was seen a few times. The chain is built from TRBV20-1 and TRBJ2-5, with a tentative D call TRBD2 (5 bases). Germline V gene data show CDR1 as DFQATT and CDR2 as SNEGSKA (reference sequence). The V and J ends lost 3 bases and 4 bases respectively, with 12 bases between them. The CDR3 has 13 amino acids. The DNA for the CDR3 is TGCAGTGCTAGTAAGAACAGCGGAGAGACCCAGTACTTC. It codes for CSASKNSGETQYF.

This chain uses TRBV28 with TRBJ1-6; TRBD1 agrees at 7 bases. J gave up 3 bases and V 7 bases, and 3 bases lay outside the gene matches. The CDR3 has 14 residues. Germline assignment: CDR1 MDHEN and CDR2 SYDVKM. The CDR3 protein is CASKRDSYNSPLHF. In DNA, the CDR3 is TGTGCCAGCAAACGGGACAGCTATAATTCACCCCTCCACTTT. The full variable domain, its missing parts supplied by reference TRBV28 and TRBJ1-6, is DVKVTQSSRYLVKRTGEKVFLECVQDMDHENMFWYRQDPGLGLRLIYFSYDVKMKEKGDIPEGYSVSREKKERFSLILESASTNQTSMYLCASKRDSYNSPLHFGNGTRLTVT.

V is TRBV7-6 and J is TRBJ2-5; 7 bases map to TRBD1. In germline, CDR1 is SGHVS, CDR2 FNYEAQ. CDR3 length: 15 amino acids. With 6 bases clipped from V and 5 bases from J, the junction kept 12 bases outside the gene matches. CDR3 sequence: CASSRPYGTEETQYF. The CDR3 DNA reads TGTGCCAGCAGTCGTCCTTACGGGACAGAGGAGACCCAGTACTTC.

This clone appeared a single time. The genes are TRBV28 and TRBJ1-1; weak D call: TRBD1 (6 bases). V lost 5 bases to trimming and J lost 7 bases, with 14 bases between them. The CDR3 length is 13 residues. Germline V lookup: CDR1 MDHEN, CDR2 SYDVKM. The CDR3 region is CASSPRTALEAFF. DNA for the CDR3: TGTGCCAGCAGTCCGAGGACAGCTCTTGAAGCTTTCTTT.

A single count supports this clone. CDR3 sequence reads: CASSPIGERGEYEQFF. The CDR3 DNA is TGTGCCAGCAGCCCGATTGGCGAGCGGGGGGAATATGAGCAGTTCTTC. The chain couples TRBV14 to TRBJ2-1; 9 nucleotides align to TRBD2. The length of the CDR3 is 16 residues. Germline CDR1 reads SGHDN; CDR2 reads FVKESK. J gave up 8 bases and V 4 bases, and 12 bases lay outside the gene matches.

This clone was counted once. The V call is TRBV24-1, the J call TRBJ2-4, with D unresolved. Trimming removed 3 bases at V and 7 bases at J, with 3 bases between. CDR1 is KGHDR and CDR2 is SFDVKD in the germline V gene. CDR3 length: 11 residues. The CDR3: CATSDRNIQYF. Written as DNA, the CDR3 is TGTGCCACCAGTGATCGGAACATTCAGTACTTC.

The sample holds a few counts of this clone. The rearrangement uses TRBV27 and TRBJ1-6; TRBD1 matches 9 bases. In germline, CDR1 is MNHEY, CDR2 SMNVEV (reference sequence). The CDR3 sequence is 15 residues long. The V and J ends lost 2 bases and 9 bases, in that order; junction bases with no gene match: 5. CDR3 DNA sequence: TGTGCCAGCAGTTTACGAGGGACAGGGATTTCACCCCTCCACTTT. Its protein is CASSLRGTGISPLHF.

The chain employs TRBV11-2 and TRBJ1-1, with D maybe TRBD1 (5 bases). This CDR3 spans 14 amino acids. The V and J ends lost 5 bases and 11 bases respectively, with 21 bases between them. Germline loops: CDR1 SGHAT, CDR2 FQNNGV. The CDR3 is CASSPLQGLGSAFF. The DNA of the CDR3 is TGTGCCAGCAGCCCACTCCAGGGATTGGGCTCGGCTTTCTTT.

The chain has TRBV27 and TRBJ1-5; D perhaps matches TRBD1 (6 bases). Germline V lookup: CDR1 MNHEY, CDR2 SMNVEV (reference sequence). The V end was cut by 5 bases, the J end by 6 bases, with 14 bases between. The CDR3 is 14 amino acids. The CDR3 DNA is TGTGCCAGCAGTACAGGGATTTTCGGTCAGCCCCAGCATTTT. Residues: CASSTGIFGQPQHF.

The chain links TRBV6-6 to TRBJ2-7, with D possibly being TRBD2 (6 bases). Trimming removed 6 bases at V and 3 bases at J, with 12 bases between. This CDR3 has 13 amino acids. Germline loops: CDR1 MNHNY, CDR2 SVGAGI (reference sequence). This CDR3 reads CASSRRRDYEQYF. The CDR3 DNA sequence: TGTGCCAGCAGCCGAAGGAGGGACTACGAGCAGTACTTC.

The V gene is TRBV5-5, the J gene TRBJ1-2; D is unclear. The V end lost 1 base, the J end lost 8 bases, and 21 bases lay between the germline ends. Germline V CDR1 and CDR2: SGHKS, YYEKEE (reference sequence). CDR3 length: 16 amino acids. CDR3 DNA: TGTGCCAGCAGCTTGACTTCGGCGGCAGAACTTCACGGCTACACCTTC. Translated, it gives CASSLTSAAELHGYTF.